This T cell receptor (beta chain) is drawn from a study of CD8 T cells in Susac syndrome. Study context: Sequenced Susac syndrome patients included more than five with clinically active disease and fewer than 10 in remission.

cDNA came from around 0.54 to 1 ug RNA primed by random hexamers. By means of immunoSEQ multiplex PCR, TCR beta CDR3 spanning 54 Vbeta and 13 Jbeta underwent amplification. From the immunoSEQ multiplex PCR reads, TCRdb called clonotypes with MiXCR, one entry per CDR3 protein. This sample has about 140,000 distinct CDR3 sequences, with over 90% found just once. V lost 6 bases, J lost 9 bases, and 12 bases lay in between. The CDR3 totals 11 residues. The chain combines TRBV12-3 or TRBV12-4 with TRBJ2-7; D remains ambiguous. Sequenced sample: CD4+ T cells from PBMCs. This clonotype was sampled from a human donor with Susac syndrome. Here the CDR3 DNA reads TGTGCCAGCAGACTGGCACTGCTGCAGTACTTC. This codes for CASRLALLQYF.